This T cell receptor (beta chain) originates from a study of T-cell reconstitution after alpha-beta-depleted transplantation in children. This CDR3 has 15 amino acids. Germline assignment: CDR1 MDHEN and CDR2 SYDVKM. The germline V and J ends were trimmed by 10 bases and 7 bases, with 23 bases remaining between them. This clonotype occurred a few times. As it was prepared, the TCRbeta library received unique molecular identifiers. TCRdb reprocessed the PCR reads with MiXCR, giving one entry per CDR3 protein. The sample contains 300,000 to 400,000 distinct CDR3 sequences, about an eighth of which appear only once.

Sequences were derived from PBMCs, sampled from the stem cell graft. The clonotype was recovered from a human donor who donated a stem cell graft to a child with Fanconi anemia. V and J are TRBV28 and TRBJ2-1, with TRBD1 as a possible D gene (7 bases). The CDR3 spells CATRTGDSVGNEQFF. For the CDR3, the DNA is TGTGCCACCAGGACGGGGGACAGTGTAGGGAATGAGCAGTTCTTC.